This is a list of T cell receptor beta chains from one sample in a study of T cells in Graves' hyperthyroidism and ophthalmopathy. In TCRdb, the multiplex PCR reads were re-called with MiXCR into one record per CDR3 protein. The sample has 300,000 to 400,000 distinct CDR3 sequences, approximately 15% seen once. Sequencing input: blood. The origin of the receptors is a woman in her sixties with Graves' hyperthyroidism. Both conserved end residues are part of each CDR3. D genes are given only for firm matches. Some rows have no size entry. The others give once, few or many, or a class for an expanded clone.

cdr3_length: 13
d_call: TRBD1
v_call: TRBV30
clone_size: few
j_call: TRBJ1-5
cdr3_aa: CAWSSQGDQPQHF
cdr3_nt: TGTGCCTGGAGTTCCCAGGGGGATCAGCCCCAGCATTTT

cdr3_length: 15
d_call: .
v_call: TRBV9
clone_size: .
j_call: TRBJ2-2
cdr3_aa: CASSVALAGTGELFF
cdr3_nt: TGTGCCAGCAGCGTAGCGTTGGCAGGCACCGGGGAGCTGTTTTTT

cdr3_length: 16
d_call: TRBD1
v_call: TRBV11-2
clone_size: .
j_call: TRBJ2-1
cdr3_aa: CASSLSGQSSYNEQFF
cdr3_nt: TGTGCCAGCAGCTTATCGGGACAGAGCTCCTACAATGAGCAGTTCTTC

cdr3_length: 18
d_call: .
v_call: TRBV7-2
clone_size: many
j_call: TRBJ2-2
cdr3_aa: CASSFKYGPRTNTGELFF
cdr3_nt: TGTGCCAGCAGCTTTAAATACGGCCCCCGAACGAACACCGGGGAGCTGTTTTTT

cdr3_length: 14
d_call: .
v_call: TRBV7-8
clone_size: many
j_call: TRBJ2-1
cdr3_aa: CASSLRGPYNEQFF
cdr3_nt: TGTGCCAGCAGCTTAAGAGGGCCTTACAATGAGCAGTTCTTC

cdr3_length: 12
d_call: .
v_call: TRBV18
clone_size: many
j_call: TRBJ2-7
cdr3_aa: CASSKGVDEQYF
cdr3_nt: TGTGCCAGCTCAAAAGGGGTGGACGAGCAGTACTTC

cdr3_length: 15
d_call: TRBD1
v_call: TRBV12-3/TRBV12-4
clone_size: many
j_call: TRBJ1-2
cdr3_aa: CASSLVQGAGYGYTF
cdr3_nt: TGTGCCAGCAGTTTAGTTCAGGGGGCGGGCTATGGCTACACCTTC

cdr3_length: 13
d_call: TRBD2
v_call: TRBV28
clone_size: many
j_call: TRBJ2-7
cdr3_aa: CASRVGTSYEQYF
cdr3_nt: TGTGCCAGCAGGGTCGGGACTAGCTACGAGCAGTACTTC

cdr3_length: 14
d_call: TRBD1
v_call: TRBV4-1
clone_size: .
j_call: TRBJ1-6
cdr3_aa: CASSQGQGESPLHF
cdr3_nt: TGCGCCAGCAGCCAAGGACAGGGGGAGTCACCCCTCCACTTT

cdr3_length: 13
d_call: TRBD2
v_call: TRBV6-1
clone_size: many
j_call: TRBJ2-7
cdr3_aa: CASSSGGADEQYF
cdr3_nt: TGTGCCAGCAGCTCCGGGGGGGCTGACGAGCAGTACTTC

cdr3_length: 13
d_call: TRBD2
v_call: TRBV2
clone_size: many
j_call: TRBJ2-1
cdr3_aa: CASMASGSGEQFF
cdr3_nt: TGTGCCAGCATGGCTAGCGGGAGTGGAGAGCAGTTCTTC

cdr3_length: 14
d_call: TRBD2
v_call: TRBV28
clone_size: many
j_call: TRBJ2-7
cdr3_aa: CASSLTSGSWEQYF
cdr3_nt: TGTGCCAGCAGTTTGACTAGCGGGAGTTGGGAGCAGTACTTC

cdr3_length: 15
d_call: .
v_call: TRBV3-1
clone_size: many
j_call: TRBJ2-7
cdr3_aa: CASSPRRVSAYEQYF
cdr3_nt: TGTGCCAGCAGCCCTCGGCGGGTTAGCGCCTACGAGCAGTACTTC

cdr3_length: 16
d_call: .
v_call: TRBV6-1
clone_size: .
j_call: TRBJ2-4
cdr3_aa: CASSEGLSVAKNIQYF
cdr3_nt: TGTGCCAGCAGCGAGGGGTTATCGGTAGCCAAAAACATTCAGTACTTC

cdr3_length: 15
d_call: .
v_call: TRBV14
clone_size: .
j_call: TRBJ1-2
cdr3_aa: CASSQDVGGTFGYTF
cdr3_nt: TGTGCCAGCAGCCAAGATGTGGGGGGCACCTTTGGCTACACCTTC

cdr3_length: 15
d_call: .
v_call: TRBV20-1
clone_size: few
j_call: TRBJ2-4
cdr3_aa: CSAREQGIVKNIQYF
cdr3_nt: TGCAGTGCTAGAGAACAGGGAATTGTCAAAAACATTCAGTACTTC

cdr3_length: 14
d_call: .
v_call: TRBV18
clone_size: few
j_call: TRBJ2-4
cdr3_aa: CASSPDHRQNIQYF
cdr3_nt: TGTGCCAGCTCACCTGACCACAGGCAAAACATTCAGTACTTC

cdr3_length: 17
d_call: TRBD2
v_call: TRBV28
clone_size: .
j_call: TRBJ2-1
cdr3_aa: CASSSLGGTSDYNEQFF
cdr3_nt: TGTGCCAGCAGTTCCTTAGGGGGGACTAGCGACTACAATGAGCAGTTCTTC

cdr3_length: 14
d_call: TRBD2
v_call: TRBV7-6
clone_size: .
j_call: TRBJ2-1
cdr3_aa: CASSLVGTTNEQFF
cdr3_nt: TGTGCCAGCAGCTTAGTAGGGACTACCAATGAGCAGTTCTTC

cdr3_length: 15
d_call: .
v_call: TRBV18
clone_size: many
j_call: TRBJ1-1
cdr3_aa: CASSPLAGPNTEAFF
cdr3_nt: TGTGCCAGCTCACCTTTAGCGGGGCCGAACACTGAAGCTTTCTTT

cdr3_length: 16
d_call: TRBD1
v_call: TRBV18
clone_size: many
j_call: TRBJ1-2
cdr3_aa: CASSLPPGTGDYGYTF
cdr3_nt: TGTGCCAGCTCACTCCCCCCCGGGACAGGGGACTATGGCTACACCTTC

cdr3_length: 14
d_call: .
v_call: TRBV11-2
clone_size: .
j_call: TRBJ2-1
cdr3_aa: CASSQDAWINEQFF
cdr3_nt: TGCGCCAGCAGCCAAGATGCCTGGATCAATGAGCAGTTCTTC

cdr3_length: 14
d_call: .
v_call: TRBV7-9
clone_size: many
j_call: TRBJ2-1
cdr3_aa: CASSLVVRGYEQFF
cdr3_nt: TGTGCCAGCAGCTTGGTGGTCCGGGGCTATGAGCAGTTCTTC

cdr3_length: 18
d_call: TRBD2
v_call: TRBV11-3
clone_size: .
j_call: TRBJ2-2
cdr3_aa: CASSSGRLAGVHTGELFF
cdr3_nt: TGTGCCAGCAGCTCTGGGCGGCTAGCGGGAGTTCACACCGGGGAGCTGTTTTTT

cdr3_length: 16
d_call: TRBD1
v_call: TRBV6-1
clone_size: few
j_call: TRBJ1-5
cdr3_aa: CASRTQGASSNQPQHF
cdr3_nt: TGTGCCAGCAGGACACAGGGGGCAAGTAGCAATCAGCCCCAGCATTTT

cdr3_length: 12
d_call: .
v_call: TRBV20-1
clone_size: .
j_call: TRBJ2-1
cdr3_aa: CSARMGYNEQFF
cdr3_nt: TGCAGTGCTAGAATGGGTTATAATGAGCAGTTCTTC

cdr3_length: 15
d_call: .
v_call: TRBV5-1
clone_size: many
j_call: TRBJ1-1
cdr3_aa: CASSLSGSPITEAFF
cdr3_nt: TGCGCCAGCAGCTTATCAGGTTCACCCATCACTGAAGCTTTCTTT